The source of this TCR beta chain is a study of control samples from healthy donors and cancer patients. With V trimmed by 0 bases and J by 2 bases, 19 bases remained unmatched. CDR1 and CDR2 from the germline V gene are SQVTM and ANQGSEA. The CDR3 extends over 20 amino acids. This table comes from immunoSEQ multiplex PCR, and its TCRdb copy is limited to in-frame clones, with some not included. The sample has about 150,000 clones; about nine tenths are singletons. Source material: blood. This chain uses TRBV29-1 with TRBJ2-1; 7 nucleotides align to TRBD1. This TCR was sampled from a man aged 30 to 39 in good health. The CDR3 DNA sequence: TGCAGCGTTGAAGATGGTTCCGTGACAGGGAGTCTCCATACCTACAATGAGCAGTTCTTC. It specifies CSVEDGSVTGSLHTYNEQFF.